This TCR beta chain was observed in a study of Graves' ophthalmopathy and Graves' hyperthyroidism. Study-level background: Peripheral blood was obtained at first diagnosis, ahead of any treatment.

The table lists this clonotype with many counts. The authors amplified TCR beta CDR3 regions, and they did so from RNA transcripts for repertoire sequencing. The workflow started with a first-round RT-PCR run with HTBI primers and then moved on to a second-round multiplex PCR. TCRdb re-called the multiplex PCR reads with MiXCR, one entry per CDR3 protein. The table shows around 670,000 distinct CDR3 sequences, with 40% occurring only once. Germline V gene lookup returns CDR1 ENHRY and CDR2 SYGVKD. Between the trimmed V and J ends, which lost 2 bases and 1 base, there was a span of 6 bases. The CDR3 is 13 residues long.

This chain joins TRBV10-3 and TRBJ2-7, with D hard to call. The source of this sequence is an adult man with Graves' ophthalmopathy. Sequenced material: peripheral blood. CDR3 sequence: CAISEGGSYEQYF. Here the CDR3 DNA reads TGTGCCATCAGTGAGGGCGGTTCCTACGAGCAGTACTTC.